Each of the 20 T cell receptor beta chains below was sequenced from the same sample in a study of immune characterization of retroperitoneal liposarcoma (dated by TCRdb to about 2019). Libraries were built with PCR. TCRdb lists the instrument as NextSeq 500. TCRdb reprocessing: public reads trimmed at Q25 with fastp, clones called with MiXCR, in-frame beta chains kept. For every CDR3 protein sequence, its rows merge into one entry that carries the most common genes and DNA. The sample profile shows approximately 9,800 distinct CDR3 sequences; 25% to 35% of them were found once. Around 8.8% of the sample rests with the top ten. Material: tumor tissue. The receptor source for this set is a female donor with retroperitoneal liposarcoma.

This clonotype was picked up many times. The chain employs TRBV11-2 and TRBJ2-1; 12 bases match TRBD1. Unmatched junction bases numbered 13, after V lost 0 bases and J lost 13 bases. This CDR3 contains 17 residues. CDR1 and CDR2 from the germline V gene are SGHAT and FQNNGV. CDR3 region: CASSLDARDRGQETQFF. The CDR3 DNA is TGTGCCAGCAGCTTAGATGCCCGGGACAGGGGGCAAGAGACCCAGTTCTTC.

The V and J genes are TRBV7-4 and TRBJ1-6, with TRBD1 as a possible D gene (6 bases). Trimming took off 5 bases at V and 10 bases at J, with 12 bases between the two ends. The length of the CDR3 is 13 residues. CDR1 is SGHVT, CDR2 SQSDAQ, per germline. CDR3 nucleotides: TGTGCCAGCAGCATCAGGGGAGGGTCACCCCTCCACTTT. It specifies CASSIRGGSPLHF.

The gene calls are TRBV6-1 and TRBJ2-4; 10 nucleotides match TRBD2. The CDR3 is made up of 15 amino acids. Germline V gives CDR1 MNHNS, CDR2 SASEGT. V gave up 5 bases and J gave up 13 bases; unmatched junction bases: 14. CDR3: CASSRAGGVYNEQYF. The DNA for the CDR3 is TGTGCCAGCAGTCGAGCGGGAGGGGTCTACAATGAGCAGTACTTC.

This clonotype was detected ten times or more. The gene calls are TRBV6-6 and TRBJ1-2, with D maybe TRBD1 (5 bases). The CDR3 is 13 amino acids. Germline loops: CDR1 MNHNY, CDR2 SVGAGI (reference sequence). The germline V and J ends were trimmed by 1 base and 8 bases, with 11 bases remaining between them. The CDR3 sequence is CASSYYRDVGYTF. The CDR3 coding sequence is TGTGCCAGCAGTTACTATCGGGACGTCGGCTACACCTTC.

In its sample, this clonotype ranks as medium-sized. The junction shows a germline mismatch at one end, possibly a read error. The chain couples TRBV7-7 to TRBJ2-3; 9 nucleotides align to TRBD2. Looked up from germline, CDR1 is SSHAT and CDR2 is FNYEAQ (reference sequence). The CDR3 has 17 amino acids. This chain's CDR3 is CASSSRLAGFSTDTQYF. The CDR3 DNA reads TGTGCTAGCAGCTCCAGGCTAGCGGGGTTCAGCACAGATACGCAGTATTTT.

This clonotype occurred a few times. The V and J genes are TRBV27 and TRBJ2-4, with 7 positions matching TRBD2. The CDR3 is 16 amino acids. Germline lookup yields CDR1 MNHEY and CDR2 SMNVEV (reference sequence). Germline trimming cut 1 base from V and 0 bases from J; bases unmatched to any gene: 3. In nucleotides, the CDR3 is TGTGCCAGCAGTTTATATAGCGGGTTAGCCAAAAACATTCAGTACTTC. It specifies CASSLYSGLAKNIQYF.

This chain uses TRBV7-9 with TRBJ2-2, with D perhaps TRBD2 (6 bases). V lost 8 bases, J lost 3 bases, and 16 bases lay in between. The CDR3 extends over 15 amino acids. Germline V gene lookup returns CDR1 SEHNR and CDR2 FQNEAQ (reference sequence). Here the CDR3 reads CASPIGTWDTGELFF. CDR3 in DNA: TGTGCCAGCCCAATCGGGACTTGGGACACCGGGGAGCTGTTTTTT.

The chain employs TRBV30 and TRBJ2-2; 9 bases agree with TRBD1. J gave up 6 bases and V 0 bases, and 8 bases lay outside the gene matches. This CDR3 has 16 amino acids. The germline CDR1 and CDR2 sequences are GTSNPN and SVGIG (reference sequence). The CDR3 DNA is TGTGCCTGGAGTGTACTAGGACAGGGGCGGTCCGGGGAGCTGTTTTTT. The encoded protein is CAWSVLGQGRSGELFF.

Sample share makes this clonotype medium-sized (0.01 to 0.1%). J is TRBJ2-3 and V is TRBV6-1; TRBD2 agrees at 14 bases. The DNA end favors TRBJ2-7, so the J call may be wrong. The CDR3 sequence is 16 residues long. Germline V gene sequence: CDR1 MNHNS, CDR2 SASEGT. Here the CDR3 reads CASIKTSGGDNYEQYF. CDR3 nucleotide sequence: TGTGCCAGCATAAAGACTAGCGGGGGGGACAATTACGAGCAGTACTTC.

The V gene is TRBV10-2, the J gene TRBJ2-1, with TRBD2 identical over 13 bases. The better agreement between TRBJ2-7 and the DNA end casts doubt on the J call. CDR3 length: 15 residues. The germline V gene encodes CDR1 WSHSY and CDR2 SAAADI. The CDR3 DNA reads TGCGCCAGCAGAGTTAGGACTAGCGGGAGCAATGAGCAGTACTTC. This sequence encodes CASRVRTSGSNEQYF.

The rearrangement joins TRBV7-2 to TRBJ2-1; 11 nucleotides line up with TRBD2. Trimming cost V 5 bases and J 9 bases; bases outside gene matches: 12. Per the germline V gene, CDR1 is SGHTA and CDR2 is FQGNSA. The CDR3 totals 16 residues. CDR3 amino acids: CASSPGGSGRAGEQFF. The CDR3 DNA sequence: TGTGCCAGCAGCCCGGGGGGTAGCGGGAGGGCAGGTGAGCAGTTCTTC.

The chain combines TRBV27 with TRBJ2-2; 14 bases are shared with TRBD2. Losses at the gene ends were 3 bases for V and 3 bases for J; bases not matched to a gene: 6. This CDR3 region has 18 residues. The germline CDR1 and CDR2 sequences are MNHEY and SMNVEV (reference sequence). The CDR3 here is CASSFRLAGGQDTGELFF. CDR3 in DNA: TGTGCCAGCAGTTTCCGACTAGCGGGGGGGCAGGACACCGGGGAGCTGTTTTTT.

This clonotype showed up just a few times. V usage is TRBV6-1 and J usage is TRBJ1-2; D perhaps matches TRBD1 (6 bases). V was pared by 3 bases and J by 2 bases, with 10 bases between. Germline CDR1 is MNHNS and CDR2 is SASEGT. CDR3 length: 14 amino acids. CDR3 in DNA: TGTGCCAGCAGTGAGAGGGGGGTCAACTATGGCTACACCTTC. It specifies CASSERGVNYGYTF.

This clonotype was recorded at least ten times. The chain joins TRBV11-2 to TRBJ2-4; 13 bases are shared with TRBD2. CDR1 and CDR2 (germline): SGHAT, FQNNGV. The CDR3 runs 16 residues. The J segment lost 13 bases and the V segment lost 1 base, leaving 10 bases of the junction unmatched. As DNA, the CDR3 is TGTGCCAGCAGCTTAGCCGGACTAGCGGGAGTTGGAGAGCAGTACTTC. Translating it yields CASSLAGLAGVGEQYF.

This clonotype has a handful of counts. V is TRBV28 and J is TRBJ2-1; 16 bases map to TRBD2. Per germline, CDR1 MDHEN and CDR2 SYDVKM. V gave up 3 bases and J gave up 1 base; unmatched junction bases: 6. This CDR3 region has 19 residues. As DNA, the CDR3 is TGTGCCAGCAGTTTGATGGGGACTAGCGGGGGGGCTTCCTACAATGAGCAGTTCTTC. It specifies CASSLMGTSGGASYNEQFF.

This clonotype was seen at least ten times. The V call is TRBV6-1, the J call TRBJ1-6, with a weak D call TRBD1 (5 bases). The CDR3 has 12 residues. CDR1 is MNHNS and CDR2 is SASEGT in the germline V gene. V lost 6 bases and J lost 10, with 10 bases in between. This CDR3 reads CASSKTGSPLHF. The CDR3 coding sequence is TGTGCCAGCAGCAAAACAGGATCACCCCTCCACTTT.

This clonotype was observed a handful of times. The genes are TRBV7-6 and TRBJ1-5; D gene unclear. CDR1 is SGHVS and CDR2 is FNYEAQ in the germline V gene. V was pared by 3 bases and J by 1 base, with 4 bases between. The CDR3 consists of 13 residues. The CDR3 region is CASSFSSNQPQHF. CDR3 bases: TGTGCCAGCAGCTTCTCAAGCAATCAGCCCCAGCATTTT.

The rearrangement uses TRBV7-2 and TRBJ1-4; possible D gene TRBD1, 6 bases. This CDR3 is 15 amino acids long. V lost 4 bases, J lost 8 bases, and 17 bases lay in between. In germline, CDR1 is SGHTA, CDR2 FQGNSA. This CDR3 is CASSSYWGAQEKLFF. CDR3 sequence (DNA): TGTGCCAGCAGCTCCTATTGGGGGGCTCAAGAAAAACTGTTTTTT.

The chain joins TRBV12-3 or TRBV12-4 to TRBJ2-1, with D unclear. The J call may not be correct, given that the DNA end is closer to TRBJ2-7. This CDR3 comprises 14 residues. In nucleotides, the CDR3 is TGTGCCAGCACCGTCTCTCGCTCCTACAATGAGCAGTACTTC. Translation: CASTVSRSYNEQYF.

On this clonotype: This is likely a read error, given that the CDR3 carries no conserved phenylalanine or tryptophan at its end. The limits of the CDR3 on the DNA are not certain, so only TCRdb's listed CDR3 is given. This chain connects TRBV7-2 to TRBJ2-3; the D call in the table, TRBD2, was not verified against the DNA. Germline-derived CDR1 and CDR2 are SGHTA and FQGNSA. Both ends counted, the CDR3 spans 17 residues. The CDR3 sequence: CASTTSRDSQETQYFGP.